The next 10 T cell receptor beta chains were all read from a single sample in a study of control samples from healthy donors and cancer patients. Sequencing used immunoSEQ multiplex PCR; TCRdb keeps in-frame clones, though not all of them. The data hold 150,000 or so clones, with 85% to 90% observed a single time. The sample consisted of blood. Receptors originate from a man aged 25-45 years in good health.

The rearrangement joins TRBV12-3 or TRBV12-4 to TRBJ1-5, with D hard to call. V dropped 11 bases and J dropped 1 base, with 9 bases sitting between them. CDR3 length equals 12 residues. The CDR3 here is CALGGSNQPQHF. The CDR3 DNA sequence: TGTGCCCTAGGCGGGAGCAATCAGCCCCAGCATTTT.

The chain has TRBV15 and TRBJ1-6; possible D gene TRBD1, 5 bases. This CDR3 contains 15 residues. The V gene's germline CDR1 is LNHNV and CDR2 YYDKDF (reference sequence). Trimming removed 0 bases from V and 6 bases from J, with 9 bases in between. In nucleotides, the CDR3 is TGTGCCACCAGCAGAGATCCGACAGTTAATTCACCCCTCCACTTT. As protein: CATSRDPTVNSPLHF.

J is TRBJ2-1 and V is TRBV4-2, with 12 nucleotides matching TRBD2. CDR3 length: 15 residues. Germline V gives CDR1 LGHNA, CDR2 YNFKEQ. Trimming cost V 3 bases and J 8 bases; bases outside gene matches: 5. The CDR3 sequence is CASSQRGLAGDEQFF. Written as DNA, the CDR3 is TGTGCCAGCAGCCAGCGGGGACTAGCGGGCGATGAGCAGTTCTTC.

V is TRBV11-1 and J is TRBJ2-7; D remains ambiguous. Germline V CDR1 and CDR2: SGHAT, FQDESV (reference sequence). This CDR3 region has 14 residues. The ends were cut back, 2 bases at V and 2 bases at J, with 10 bases in the middle. The CDR3 nucleotides are TGTGCCAGCAGCTTAAACTCCTACGCCTACGAGCAGTACTTC. Its translation is CASSLNSYAYEQYF.

This chain connects TRBV28 to TRBJ1-2; unclear D gene. CDR3 length equals 13 residues. Trimming pared 2 bases from V and 8 bases from J, leaving 12 bases between. CDR1 is MDHEN, CDR2 SYDVKM, per germline. CDR3 residues: CASSLAPFRGYTF. CDR3 nucleotide sequence: TGTGCCAGCAGTTTAGCCCCCTTTCGGGGCTACACCTTC.

The chain employs TRBV19 and TRBJ1-5; D gene unclear. The CDR3 has 14 residues. Looked up from germline, CDR1 is LNHDA and CDR2 is SQIVND (reference sequence). The V and J ends lost 10 bases and 6 bases respectively, with 19 bases between them. The CDR3 nucleotides read TGTGCCACCAGGACGCCTACCCACCGTCAGCCCCAGCATTTT. Protein: CATRTPTHRQPQHF.

In DNA form, the CDR3 reads TGTGCCAGCAGCTTAGGGGCCAGTAATGAGAGGACAGATACGCAGTATTTT. Amino acid sequence: CASSLGASNERTDTQYF. The chain uses TRBV7-2 and TRBJ2-3; D is unresolved. The germline V gene has CDR1 SGHTA and CDR2 FQGNSA. The V gene lost 1 base and the J gene lost 3 bases, with 17 bases spanning the gap. The CDR3 runs 17 residues.

The chain employs TRBV5-5 and TRBJ1-4; D might be TRBD1 (6 bases). Germline values: CDR1 SGHKS, CDR2 YYEKEE (reference sequence). Between the trimmed V and J ends, which lost 1 base and 8 bases, there was a span of 18 bases. There are 16 residues in the CDR3. The CDR3 coding sequence is TGTGCCAGCAGCTTGTCCGCCGGGGGCAGTAGGGAAAAACTGTTTTTT. Its protein product is CASSLSAGGSREKLFF.

CDR3 sequence: CASSPGPIEAFF. As DNA, the CDR3 is TGTGCCAGCTCACCGGGGCCGATCGAAGCTTTCTTT. The chain uses TRBV18 and TRBJ1-1; TRBD1 is a possible D gene (5 bases). CDR3 length equals 12 residues. V was cut by 3 bases and J by 8 bases, with 10 bases left in between. Germline V CDR1 and CDR2: KGHSH, LQKENI.

The J gene is TRBJ2-7, the V gene TRBV5-1; no definite D call. Germline CDR1 reads SGHRS; CDR2 reads YFSETQ. V was trimmed by 4 bases and J by 1 base, leaving 12 bases between them. The CDR3 runs 14 residues. CDR3 protein: CASSPGSLSYEQYF. DNA for the CDR3: TGCGCCAGCAGCCCCGGGTCCTTATCCTACGAGCAGTACTTC.